This is a list of T cell receptor beta chains from one sample in a study of T-cell memory formation after mild COVID-19. MiXCR, run by TCRdb on the 5' RACE reads, gives a single entry per CDR3 protein. The table has 350,000 or so distinct CDR3 sequences, over 10% seen once. The specimen was PBMCs or a T cell subset sorted from them (not recorded which). The receptors here all came from a young man who had mild COVID-19 (a few samples of this study predate the infection). Cell type and time point are not known. Each CDR3 is given with its conserved first and last residue. Fields, in order: D gene, V gene, J gene, clone size, CDR3 DNA, CDR3 protein. A D gene is named only where the DNA matches it firmly. Rows give clone size only sometimes, using once, few, many, or a class for an expanded clone.

d_gene: TRBD1
v_gene: TRBV20-1
j_gene: TRBJ2-7
abundance: .
CDR3nt: TGCAGTGCTAATGTAGGGGGCGATGGGGTCGAGCAGTACTTC
CDR3aa: CSANVGGDGVEQYF

d_gene: .
v_gene: TRBV6-5
j_gene: TRBJ2-1
abundance: .
CDR3nt: TGTGCCAGCAGTACCGGGACGCGAAAGTTCTTC
CDR3aa: CASSTGTRKFF

d_gene: .
v_gene: TRBV5-4
j_gene: TRBJ2-1
abundance: .
CDR3nt: TGTGCCAGCAGCTTGGCCGGGGTATTCGAGCAGTTCTTC
CDR3aa: CASSLAGVFEQFF

d_gene: TRBD2
v_gene: TRBV6-5
j_gene: TRBJ2-3
abundance: few
CDR3nt: TGTGCCAGCAGTCCCCAAGCGGGGGCCCTCACAGATACGCAGTATTTT
CDR3aa: CASSPQAGALTDTQYF

d_gene: .
v_gene: TRBV28
j_gene: TRBJ2-7
abundance: .
CDR3nt: TGTGCCAGCAGTTTCACCGGGACGGGCTCGGAGCAGTACTTC
CDR3aa: CASSFTGTGSEQYF

d_gene: TRBD1
v_gene: TRBV5-8
j_gene: TRBJ2-3
abundance: .
CDR3nt: TGTGCCAGCGGAGACAGGGGGCTAGATAGCACAGATACGCAGTATTTT
CDR3aa: CASGDRGLDSTDTQYF

d_gene: .
v_gene: TRBV7-9
j_gene: TRBJ1-1
abundance: .
CDR3nt: TGTGCCAGCAGCTTCTCGGGACGGCGGAACACTGAAGCTTTCTTT
CDR3aa: CASSFSGRRNTEAFF

d_gene: .
v_gene: TRBV6-6
j_gene: TRBJ1-5
abundance: .
CDR3nt: TGTGCCAGCAAAGATCGTGGCCAGCCCCAGCATTTT
CDR3aa: CASKDRGQPQHF

d_gene: .
v_gene: TRBV12-3/TRBV12-4
j_gene: TRBJ2-3
abundance: few
CDR3nt: TGTGCCAGCAGCCTACACACAGGAGATACGCAGTATTTT
CDR3aa: CASSLHTGDTQYF

d_gene: .
v_gene: TRBV12-3/TRBV12-4
j_gene: TRBJ2-3
abundance: many
CDR3nt: TGTGCCAGCAGTTTCCGGGACGACACAGATACGCAGTATTTT
CDR3aa: CASSFRDDTDTQYF

d_gene: TRBD2
v_gene: TRBV20-1
j_gene: TRBJ2-1
abundance: few
CDR3nt: TGCAGTGCTCGGGGGGCCTCGACTAGCGGGGAATACAATGAGCAGTTCTTC
CDR3aa: CSARGASTSGEYNEQFF

d_gene: .
v_gene: TRBV19
j_gene: TRBJ1-1
abundance: .
CDR3nt: TGTGCCAGTAGTATCAGGACTGGTCACACTGAAGCTTTCTTT
CDR3aa: CASSIRTGHTEAFF

d_gene: .
v_gene: TRBV12-3/TRBV12-4
j_gene: TRBJ1-2
abundance: .
CDR3nt: TGTGCCAGCAGGACCGATAACTATGGCTACACCTTC
CDR3aa: CASRTDNYGYTF

d_gene: .
v_gene: TRBV20-1
j_gene: TRBJ2-2
abundance: many
CDR3nt: TGCAGTGCTAGACCGGCGACTAGTCCGCCCGGGGAGCTGTTTTTT
CDR3aa: CSARPATSPPGELFF

d_gene: .
v_gene: TRBV4-1
j_gene: TRBJ2-2
abundance: few
CDR3nt: TGCGCCAGCAGCCAACCCTTCGGGGAGCTGTTTTTT
CDR3aa: CASSQPFGELFF

d_gene: .
v_gene: TRBV10-3
j_gene: TRBJ2-2
abundance: once
CDR3nt: TGTGCCATCAGTGTTGGGCAAACCGAGGAGCTGTTTTTT
CDR3aa: CAISVGQTEELFF

d_gene: .
v_gene: TRBV7-9
j_gene: TRBJ2-3
abundance: .
CDR3nt: TGTGCCAGCAGCAAACTGCCGGGACCCTCCGCTACGCAGTATTTT
CDR3aa: CASSKLPGPSATQYF

d_gene: TRBD1
v_gene: TRBV4-3
j_gene: TRBJ1-4
abundance: .
CDR3nt: TGCGCCAGCAGCCAAGATGGACAGGGAGGGGAAAAACTGTTTTTT
CDR3aa: CASSQDGQGGEKLFF

d_gene: .
v_gene: TRBV28
j_gene: TRBJ1-2
abundance: .
CDR3nt: TGTGCCAGCAGGGGTTTGGGCTACACCTTC
CDR3aa: CASRGLGYTF

d_gene: .
v_gene: TRBV12-3/TRBV12-4
j_gene: TRBJ1-5
abundance: few
CDR3nt: TGTGCCAGCCATGCGGGTTATAGCAATCAGCCCCAGCATTTT
CDR3aa: CASHAGYSNQPQHF

d_gene: .
v_gene: TRBV4-3
j_gene: TRBJ2-5
abundance: .
CDR3nt: TGCGCCAGCAGCCACGTCAGGGGGGGGACGCAAGAGACCCAGTACTTC
CDR3aa: CASSHVRGGTQETQYF

d_gene: TRBD1
v_gene: TRBV4-3
j_gene: TRBJ2-3
abundance: .
CDR3nt: TGCGCCAGCAGCCAAGATCTCAGGGACAGGGGGACAGATACGCAGTATTTT
CDR3aa: CASSQDLRDRGTDTQYF

d_gene: TRBD2
v_gene: TRBV7-9
j_gene: TRBJ2-3
abundance: .
CDR3nt: TGTGCCAGCAGCCTAGCTAGCGGGGGGGCCTACACAGATACGCAGTATTTT
CDR3aa: CASSLASGGAYTDTQYF

d_gene: TRBD2
v_gene: TRBV5-1
j_gene: TRBJ2-1
abundance: few
CDR3nt: TGCGCCAGCAGGTACTCAGGGGCTAGCGGGCTCCACAATGAGCAGTTCTTC
CDR3aa: CASRYSGASGLHNEQFF

d_gene: .
v_gene: TRBV12-3/TRBV12-4
j_gene: TRBJ2-3
abundance: many
CDR3nt: TGTGCCAGCAGTCCAGGGCTTGATACGCAGTATTTT
CDR3aa: CASSPGLDTQYF

d_gene: .
v_gene: TRBV11-2
j_gene: TRBJ1-5
abundance: .
CDR3nt: TGTGCCAGCAGCTTAGAAGCTGGACCCCAGCATTTT
CDR3aa: CASSLEAGPQHF

d_gene: .
v_gene: TRBV11-1
j_gene: TRBJ2-3
abundance: few
CDR3nt: TGTGCCAGCAGCTTCACTCGCCTCTTCACAGATACGCAGTATTTT
CDR3aa: CASSFTRLFTDTQYF

d_gene: .
v_gene: TRBV2
j_gene: TRBJ2-5
abundance: .
CDR3nt: TGTGCCACCCGAGGGGAGGAGGAGACCCAGTACTTC
CDR3aa: CATRGEEETQYF

d_gene: TRBD1
v_gene: TRBV4-1
j_gene: TRBJ1-2
abundance: .
CDR3nt: TGCGCCAGCAGCCCTCGGGGACAGGGGTTATTGACCTTC
CDR3aa: CASSPRGQGLLTF

d_gene: TRBD1
v_gene: TRBV29-1
j_gene: TRBJ1-4
abundance: .
CDR3nt: TGCAGCGTTACATGGACAGGGCAGGCACTGTTTTTT
CDR3aa: CSVTWTGQALFF

d_gene: TRBD2
v_gene: TRBV7-2
j_gene: TRBJ2-5
abundance: many
CDR3nt: TGTGCCAGCAGCTTAGCGCTTCTAGCGGGGCAAGAGACCCAGTACTTC
CDR3aa: CASSLALLAGQETQYF

d_gene: .
v_gene: TRBV7-2
j_gene: TRBJ2-3
abundance: few
CDR3nt: TGTGCCAGCAGCTTATTAGTCTATGGGGACGGCACAGATACGCAGTATTTT
CDR3aa: CASSLLVYGDGTDTQYF

d_gene: .
v_gene: TRBV29-1
j_gene: TRBJ2-4
abundance: few
CDR3nt: TGCAGCGTCCAGACAGCGGTAGCCAAAAACATTCAGTACTTC
CDR3aa: CSVQTAVAKNIQYF

d_gene: TRBD1
v_gene: TRBV18
j_gene: TRBJ2-5
abundance: few
CDR3nt: TGTGCCAGCTCACCGGGACAGGGTTCGAGAAAGACCCAGTACTTC
CDR3aa: CASSPGQGSRKTQYF

d_gene: .
v_gene: TRBV4-3
j_gene: TRBJ1-1
abundance: .
CDR3nt: TGCGCCAGCAGCCAAGATTGGAAGTCAGCATTTGGAGCTTTCTTT
CDR3aa: CASSQDWKSAFGAFF

d_gene: .
v_gene: TRBV3-1
j_gene: TRBJ2-5
abundance: .
CDR3nt: TGTGCCAGCAGCCAAGCACCCCAGGGGGGGTTACAAGAGACCCAGTACTTC
CDR3aa: CASSQAPQGGLQETQYF

d_gene: .
v_gene: TRBV9
j_gene: TRBJ2-1
abundance: many
CDR3nt: TGTGCCAGCAGCGTAGCCGGGACATACAATGAGCAGTTCTTC
CDR3aa: CASSVAGTYNEQFF

d_gene: .
v_gene: TRBV12-3/TRBV12-4
j_gene: TRBJ1-5
abundance: .
CDR3nt: TGTGCCAGCAGTTGGGGATTTAATCAGCCCCAGCATTTT
CDR3aa: CASSWGFNQPQHF

d_gene: .
v_gene: TRBV20-1
j_gene: TRBJ2-3
abundance: .
CDR3nt: TGCAGTGGGACCAGCGGCGCTAGGAGAAGCACAGATACGCAGTATTTT
CDR3aa: CSGTSGARRSTDTQYF

d_gene: .
v_gene: TRBV5-1
j_gene: TRBJ1-2
abundance: .
CDR3nt: TGCGCCAGCAGCTTCTGGACAGCTAACTATGGCTACACCTTC
CDR3aa: CASSFWTANYGYTF

d_gene: TRBD1
v_gene: TRBV13
j_gene: TRBJ1-1
abundance: many
CDR3nt: TGTGCCAGCAGCTTAAAGGACAGGGGTGCCCGACGGACTGAAGCTTTCTTT
CDR3aa: CASSLKDRGARRTEAFF

d_gene: TRBD2
v_gene: TRBV7-2
j_gene: TRBJ2-1
abundance: few
CDR3nt: TGTGCCAGCAGCTTAGGCGGGGGGGGCTCCTACAATGAGCAGTTCTTC
CDR3aa: CASSLGGGGSYNEQFF

d_gene: TRBD1
v_gene: TRBV5-4
j_gene: TRBJ2-1
abundance: .
CDR3nt: TGTGCCAGCAGTGACAGGGAAATCAATGAGCAGTTCTTC
CDR3aa: CASSDREINEQFF

d_gene: .
v_gene: TRBV20-1
j_gene: TRBJ2-3
abundance: few
CDR3nt: TGCAGTGCTAGAGATCAGGCAGGGTTGGAAGTGGATACGCAGTATTTT
CDR3aa: CSARDQAGLEVDTQYF

d_gene: .
v_gene: TRBV9
j_gene: TRBJ1-6
abundance: .
CDR3nt: TGTGCCAGCAGCAGGGAACATAATTCACCCCTCCACTTT
CDR3aa: CASSREHNSPLHF

d_gene: .
v_gene: TRBV15
j_gene: TRBJ1-1
abundance: few
CDR3nt: TGTGCCACCAGCAGAGACCCAGCCCTGGGCACTGAAGCTTTCTTT
CDR3aa: CATSRDPALGTEAFF

d_gene: .
v_gene: TRBV19
j_gene: TRBJ1-5
abundance: .
CDR3nt: TGTGCCAGTAGTATAGGATCGAGCGACAATCAGCCCCAGCATTTT
CDR3aa: CASSIGSSDNQPQHF

d_gene: TRBD1
v_gene: TRBV7-2
j_gene: TRBJ2-5
abundance: few
CDR3nt: TGTGCCAGCAGCCCGAGACAGGGGGAAGGAGAGACCCAGTACTTC
CDR3aa: CASSPRQGEGETQYF

d_gene: TRBD1
v_gene: TRBV28
j_gene: TRBJ1-2
abundance: few
CDR3nt: TGTGCCAGCATTCCCGGGACAGGCGATAACTATGGCTACACCTTC
CDR3aa: CASIPGTGDNYGYTF

d_gene: .
v_gene: TRBV5-1
j_gene: TRBJ2-2
abundance: .
CDR3nt: TGCGCCAGCAGCTTTTTACTAGCTGCGAACACCGGGGAGCTGTTTTTT
CDR3aa: CASSFLLAANTGELFF

d_gene: TRBD1
v_gene: TRBV27
j_gene: TRBJ2-3
abundance: .
CDR3nt: TGTGCCAGCAGCACACAGGGGGACGGAGATACGCAGTATTTT
CDR3aa: CASSTQGDGDTQYF

d_gene: .
v_gene: TRBV5-1
j_gene: TRBJ1-6
abundance: .
CDR3nt: TGCGCCAGCAGCGACGGACTGCCGGGTCGTTCACCCCTCCACTTT
CDR3aa: CASSDGLPGRSPLHF

d_gene: TRBD2
v_gene: TRBV5-6
j_gene: TRBJ2-3
abundance: .
CDR3nt: TGTGCCAGCAGTTGGACTAGCAGTCATACGCAGTATTTT
CDR3aa: CASSWTSSHTQYF

d_gene: .
v_gene: TRBV20-1
j_gene: TRBJ1-1
abundance: many
CDR3nt: TGCAGTGCCAGGACGGAACAAATCCTTGAAGCTTTCTTT
CDR3aa: CSARTEQILEAFF

d_gene: .
v_gene: TRBV12-3/TRBV12-4
j_gene: TRBJ1-5
abundance: .
CDR3nt: TGTGCCAGCAGCCTACAGAGCCCTAGCAATCAGCCCCAGCATTTT
CDR3aa: CASSLQSPSNQPQHF

d_gene: .
v_gene: TRBV18
j_gene: TRBJ2-5
abundance: few
CDR3nt: TGTGCCAGCTCACCACAGGGCAGGGAAGAGACCCAGTACTTC
CDR3aa: CASSPQGREETQYF

d_gene: .
v_gene: TRBV7-2
j_gene: TRBJ1-1
abundance: .
CDR3nt: TGTGCCAGCAGCCCACCCATAGGGAGCACTGAAGCTTTCTTT
CDR3aa: CASSPPIGSTEAFF